The 19 T cell receptor beta chains presented below share a single source sample, sequenced in a study of CD8 T cells in ankylosing spondylitis. Notes on the study in general: Within ankylosing spondylitis blood, a TCR beta motif made up of roughly eight highly homologous variants appeared to be characteristic.

No antigens are known for them. TCRdb reprocessed the 5' RACE reads with MiXCR, giving one entry per CDR3 protein. The table includes 700,000 or so distinct CDR3 sequences, around 19% detected once. What was sequenced was blood, either unsorted or a sorted T cell fraction (not recorded which). The receptors come from a male donor with ankylosing spondylitis.

The chain links TRBV7-2 to TRBJ2-1, with D hard to call. The V end was cut by 7 bases, the J end by 5 bases, with 15 bases between. This CDR3 is built from 14 residues. Germline-derived CDR1 and CDR2 are SGHTA and FQGNSA. CDR3 loop: CASTPLMGDNEQFF. CDR3 nucleotides: TGTGCCAGCACCCCGCTGATGGGTGACAATGAGCAGTTCTTC.

This rearrangement joins TRBV5-1 to TRBJ2-1, with a possible D match to TRBD1 (5 bases). Trimming shortened V by 4 bases and J by 6 bases, and 20 bases separated the two germline ends. From germline, CDR1 is SGHRS and CDR2 YFSETQ. The CDR3 covers 16 residues. CDR3 protein: CASSPVGQGGLNEQFF. CDR3 nucleotide sequence: TGCGCCAGCAGCCCCGTAGGGCAGGGTGGGCTCAATGAGCAGTTCTTC.

CDR3 coding DNA: TGTGCCAGCAGCTTAGGACAGGGGAGTACGGAGACCCAGTACTTC. This encodes CASSLGQGSTETQYF. The V and J genes are TRBV7-9 and TRBJ2-5, with 8 bases lining up with TRBD1. The V gene's germline CDR1 is SEHNR and CDR2 FQNEAQ (reference sequence). After removal of 1 base from V and 5 bases from J, the junction contained 6 bases not matched to a gene. The CDR3 contains 15 residues.

This rearrangement joins TRBV7-8 to TRBJ1-2; D may be TRBD1 (5 bases). The CDR3 contains 16 residues. Germline V gene data show CDR1 as SGHVS and CDR2 as FQNEAQ. V was clipped by 2 bases and J by 2 bases, with 15 bases between them. The CDR3 here is CASSLLSGQANYGYTF. The DNA for the CDR3 is TGTGCCAGCAGCTTACTCTCCGGACAAGCCAACTATGGCTACACCTTC. Filled out from reference TRBV7-8 and TRBJ1-2, the complete variable domain reads GAGVSQSPRYKVAKRGQDVALRCDPISGHVSLFWYQQALGQGPEFLTYFQNEAQLDKSGLPSDRFFAERPEGSVSTLKIQRTQQEDSAVYLCASSLLSGQANYGYTFGSGTRLTVV.

This clonotype was detected a few times. The rearrangement joins TRBV28 to TRBJ1-3, with 7 bases fitting TRBD1. With 10 bases clipped from V and 2 bases from J, the junction kept 11 bases outside the gene matches. The CDR3 runs 15 residues. Germline V gives CDR1 MDHEN, CDR2 SYDVKM. The DNA of the CDR3 is TGTGCCACCGAGGGACAGCTAACGGCTGGAAACACCATATATTTT. It codes for CATEGQLTAGNTIYF. Filled out from reference TRBV28 and TRBJ1-3, the complete variable domain reads DVKVTQSSRYLVKRTGEKVFLECVQDMDHENMFWYRQDPGLGLRLIYFSYDVKMKEKGDIPEGYSVSREKKERFSLILESASTNQTSMYLCATEGQLTAGNTIYFGEGSWLTVV.

The chain has TRBV10-3 and TRBJ1-3, with D uncertain. The V end was cut by 8 bases, the J end by 0 bases, with 17 bases between. This CDR3 has 16 residues. The germline V gene has CDR1 ENHRY and CDR2 SYGVKD. The CDR3 region is CAIHAYEQSSGNTIYF. The CDR3 bases are TGTGCCATCCACGCTTATGAACAGAGCTCTGGAAACACCATATATTTT.

This clonotype was seen more than once but under ten times. The V call is TRBV7-2, the J call TRBJ1-2; possible D gene TRBD1, 6 bases. V was clipped by 5 bases and J by 4 bases, with 20 bases between them. The germline gives CDR1 SGHTA, CDR2 FQGNSA. The CDR3 consists of 16 residues. Written as DNA, the CDR3 is TGTGCCAGCAGCCCGACAGGTGTCCAAGCCGGCTATGGCTACACCTTC. It specifies CASSPTGVQAGYGYTF.

A few counts support this clonotype. One end of the junction varies from germline; a read error may be responsible. The chain recombines TRBV28 with TRBJ2-1; D may be TRBD2 (5 bases). Germline CDR1 reads MDHEN; CDR2 reads SYDVKM. This CDR3 comprises 12 residues. CDR3 bases: TGTGCCAGCAGCCCCACTAGTAAACCCGATATCTTC. The encoded protein is CASSPTSKPDIF.

This rearrangement joins TRBV4-3 to TRBJ2-7, with 9 nucleotides matching TRBD2. There are 18 residues in the CDR3. Germline V gives CDR1 LGHNA, CDR2 YSLEER. V gave up 0 bases and J gave up 0 bases; unmatched junction bases: 9. CDR3 sequence reads: CASSQDRLAGIISYEQYF. The DNA for the CDR3 is TGCGCCAGCAGCCAAGATCGGCTAGCGGGAATCATCTCCTACGAGCAGTACTTC.

The CDR3 DNA reads as TGTGCCAGCAGCTACCTAGCGGGATTATCGGATACGCAGTATTTT. It encodes CASSYLAGLSDTQYF. This sequence joins TRBV5-8 and TRBJ2-3; 9 bases align to TRBD2. Germline CDR1 reads SGHTS; CDR2 reads YDEGEE. The CDR3 extends over 15 amino acids. The junction had 8 bases not matched to a gene; V was cut back by 3 bases and J by 6 bases. The full variable domain, completed using reference TRBV5-8 and TRBJ2-3, is EAGVTQSPTHLIKTRGQQATLRCSPISGHTSVYWYQQALGLGLQFLLWYDEGEERNRGNFPPRFSGRQFPNYSSELNVNALELEDSALYLCASSYLAGLSDTQYFGPGTRLTVL.

The CDR3 coding sequence is TGCGCCAGCAGCGGACGACAGGGGGCGGGCGCTGAAGCTTTCTTT. The encoded protein is CASSGRQGAGAEAFF. The V gene is TRBV5-1, the J gene TRBJ1-1, with 10 bases aligning to TRBD1. V lost 4 bases to trimming and J lost 6 bases; unmatched junction nucleotides: 9. The germline V gene has CDR1 SGHRS and CDR2 YFSETQ. The length of the CDR3 is 15 residues.

V is TRBV7-2 and J is TRBJ2-2, with D perhaps TRBD2 (6 bases). This CDR3 is 15 amino acids long. The V gene's germline CDR1 is SGHTA and CDR2 FQGNSA. The germline V and J ends were trimmed by 1 base and 8 bases, with 14 bases remaining between them. The CDR3 DNA follows: TGTGCCAGCAGCTTAGGAGGTGGAGGGAATGGGGAGCTGTTTTTT. It yields the protein CASSLGGGGNGELFF.

The CDR3 protein is CASSSGFSTPGELFF. The CDR3 DNA sequence: TGTGCCAGCAGCTCGGGATTTTCCACTCCCGGGGAGCTGTTTTTT. V usage is TRBV11-1 and J usage is TRBJ2-2, with D perhaps matching TRBD2 (5 bases). Germline assignment: CDR1 SGHAT and CDR2 FQDESV (reference sequence). The CDR3 totals 15 residues. V was shortened by 4 bases and J by 6 bases, with 15 bases between the two germline ends.

This clonotype was recorded a few times. The J gene is TRBJ1-3, the V gene TRBV20-1, with 7 bases identical to TRBD1. The CDR3 runs to 14 residues. CDR1 is DFQATT, CDR2 SNEGSKA, per germline (reference sequence). V lost 2 bases, J lost 8 bases, and 9 bases stayed unmatched. CDR3 loop: CSARRQGGTDTIYF. In DNA, the CDR3 is TGCAGTGCTAGAAGACAGGGAGGCACCGACACCATATATTTT.

The gene calls are TRBV7-9 and TRBJ1-2; D is unresolved. The CDR3 runs 12 residues. Germline CDR1 reads SEHNR; CDR2 reads FQNEAQ (reference sequence). The V end lost 5 bases, the J end lost 2 bases, and 6 bases lay between the germline ends. CDR3 sequence (DNA): TGTGCCAGCAGCCCCTACAACTATGGCTACACCTTC. It yields the protein CASSPYNYGYTF.

This clonotype appeared once. This chain joins TRBV5-1 and TRBJ2-7, with D hard to call. The CDR3 loop spans 15 amino acids. The germline V gene encodes CDR1 SGHRS and CDR2 YFSETQ. V shed 2 bases and J shed 0 bases, with 12 bases lying between them. This chain's CDR3 is CASSFDTLFSYEQYF. The CDR3 DNA sequence: TGCGCCAGCAGCTTTGACACATTATTCTCCTACGAGCAGTACTTC.

This clonotype was detected a few times. The CDR3 DNA sequence: TGCGCCAGCAGCAACCGGGACAGGGGCCACTACGAGCAGTACTTC. Translating gives CASSNRDRGHYEQYF. This chain links TRBV5-1 with TRBJ2-7; 10 bases are a match to TRBD1. Germline assignment: CDR1 SGHRS and CDR2 YFSETQ. The CDR3 runs to 15 residues. V lost 4 bases and J lost 3; bases outside the gene matches: 7.

J is TRBJ2-7 and V is TRBV12-3 or TRBV12-4, with D possibly matching TRBD2 (6 bases). Trimming removed 3 bases from V and 0 bases from J, with 12 bases in between. The CDR3 is 15 residues long. CDR3 DNA sequence: TGTGCCAGCAGTTTTTGGCGGGGCAACTCCTACGAGCAGTACTTC. Its protein is CASSFWRGNSYEQYF.

The V gene is TRBV5-1, the J gene TRBJ2-3, with D unresolved. Trimming stripped 3 bases from V and 0 bases from J, with 8 bases between. Germline CDR1 reads SGHRS; CDR2 reads YFSETQ. This CDR3 has 14 residues. CDR3 region: CASSYRLSTDTQYF. As DNA, the CDR3 is TGCGCCAGCAGCTATCGCCTGAGCACAGATACGCAGTATTTT.